In this sample, the clone carrying this TCR beta chain turned up many times. This entry belongs to a study of T cell repertoires in cytomegalovirus infection. TCRdb reanalysed the reads using MiXCR and keeps one entry per CDR3 protein. The table lists 300,000 to 400,000 distinct CDR3 sequences, 9% to 9.5% of them singletons, with 3.5% to 4.5% in the top ten. V gave up 4 bases and J gave up 10 bases, with 17 bases separating them. The germline CDR1 and CDR2 sequences are SGHTA and FQGNSA. The CDR3 has 14 amino acids. The chain links TRBV7-2 to TRBJ1-5; D remains ambiguous. The source is a human donor in good health (CMV status not recorded). Some clones in this sample may be carry-over from other donors' samples. The sample was PBMCs. The DNA of the CDR3 is TGTGCCAGCAGCTCCTCAAAGGGATCGCAACCCCAGCATTTT. Encoded protein: CASSSSKGSQPQHF.